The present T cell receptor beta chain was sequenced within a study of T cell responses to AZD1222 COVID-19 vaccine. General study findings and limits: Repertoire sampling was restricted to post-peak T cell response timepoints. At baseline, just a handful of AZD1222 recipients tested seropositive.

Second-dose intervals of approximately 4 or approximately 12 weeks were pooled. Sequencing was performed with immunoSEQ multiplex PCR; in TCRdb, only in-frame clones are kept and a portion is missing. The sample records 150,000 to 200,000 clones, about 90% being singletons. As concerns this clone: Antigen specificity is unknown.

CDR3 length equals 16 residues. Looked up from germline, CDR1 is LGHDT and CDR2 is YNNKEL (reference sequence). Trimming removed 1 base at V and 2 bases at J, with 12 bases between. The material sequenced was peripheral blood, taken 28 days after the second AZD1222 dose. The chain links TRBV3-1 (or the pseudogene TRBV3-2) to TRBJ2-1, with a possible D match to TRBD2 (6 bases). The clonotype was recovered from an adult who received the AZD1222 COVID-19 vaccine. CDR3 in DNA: TGTGCCAGCAGCCAAGGTGGGACTTCTACCTACAATGAGCAGTTCTTC. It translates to CASSQGGTSTYNEQFF.